What follows describes a single T cell receptor (beta chain). Its target is not known. The germline gives CDR1 SGHVS, CDR2 FQNEAQ. This CDR3 is 17 amino acids long. The J segment lost 0 bases and the V segment lost 2 bases, leaving 6 bases of the junction unmatched. The data were taken from a study of cytomegalovirus exposure and HLA in healthy donors. Study context: HLA-typed donors were the source of approximately 80 million unique TCRs, which an early data release held. Study-level points and caveats: Rare TCR sequences dominated, though some public TCRs recurred in many donors.

The PCR used 60 Vbeta and 13 Jbeta primers. Sequencing used immunoSEQ multiplex PCR; TCRdb keeps in-frame clones, though not all of them. This table holds 120,000 or so clones, roughly 80% found once. The TCR comes from a man between 25 and 39 years old in good health and CMV-seronegative. The sequenced sample was PBMCs. The chain has TRBV7-8 and TRBJ2-3; 9 nucleotides agree with TRBD2. The CDR3 nucleotides are TGTGCCAGCAGCTTACTAGCGGGGCCCACTAGCACAGATACGCAGTATTTT. Its protein product is CASSLLAGPTSTDTQYF.